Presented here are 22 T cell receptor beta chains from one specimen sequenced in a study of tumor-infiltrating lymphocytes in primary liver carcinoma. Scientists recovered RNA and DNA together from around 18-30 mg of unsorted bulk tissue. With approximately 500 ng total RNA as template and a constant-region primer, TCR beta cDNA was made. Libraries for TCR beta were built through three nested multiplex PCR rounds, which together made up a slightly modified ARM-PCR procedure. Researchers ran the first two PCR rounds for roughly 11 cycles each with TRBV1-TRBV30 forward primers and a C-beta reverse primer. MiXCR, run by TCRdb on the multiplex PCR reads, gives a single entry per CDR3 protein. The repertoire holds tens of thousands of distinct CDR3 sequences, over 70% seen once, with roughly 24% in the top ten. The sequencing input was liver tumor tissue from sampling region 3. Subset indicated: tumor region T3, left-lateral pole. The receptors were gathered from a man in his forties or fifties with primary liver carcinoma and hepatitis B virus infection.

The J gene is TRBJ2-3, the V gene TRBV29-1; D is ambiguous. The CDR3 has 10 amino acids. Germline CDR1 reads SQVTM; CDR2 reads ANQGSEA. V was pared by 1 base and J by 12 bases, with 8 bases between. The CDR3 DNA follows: TGCAGCGTTGAAGCGCACCATCAGTATTTT. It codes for CSVEAHHQYF.

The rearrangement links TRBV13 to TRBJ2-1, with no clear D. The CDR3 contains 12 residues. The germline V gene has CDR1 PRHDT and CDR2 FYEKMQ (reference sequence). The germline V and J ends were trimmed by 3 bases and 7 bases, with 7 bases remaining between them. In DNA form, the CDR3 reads TGTGCCAGCAGCTTTGCTGTTAATGAGCAGTTCTTC. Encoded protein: CASSFAVNEQFF.

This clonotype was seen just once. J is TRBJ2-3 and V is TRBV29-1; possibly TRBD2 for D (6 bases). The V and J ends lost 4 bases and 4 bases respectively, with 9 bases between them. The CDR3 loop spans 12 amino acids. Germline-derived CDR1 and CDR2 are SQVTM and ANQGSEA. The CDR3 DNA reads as TGCAGCGTTGTCGGGACTTCAGATACGCAGTATTTT. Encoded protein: CSVVGTSDTQYF.

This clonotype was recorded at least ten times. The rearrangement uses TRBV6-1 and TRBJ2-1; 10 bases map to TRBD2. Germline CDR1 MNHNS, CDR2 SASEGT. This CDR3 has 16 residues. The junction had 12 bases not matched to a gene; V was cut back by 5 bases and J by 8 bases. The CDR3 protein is CASSRILAGVDDEQFF. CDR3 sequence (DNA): TGTGCCAGCAGTCGTATTCTAGCGGGAGTAGACGATGAGCAGTTCTTC.

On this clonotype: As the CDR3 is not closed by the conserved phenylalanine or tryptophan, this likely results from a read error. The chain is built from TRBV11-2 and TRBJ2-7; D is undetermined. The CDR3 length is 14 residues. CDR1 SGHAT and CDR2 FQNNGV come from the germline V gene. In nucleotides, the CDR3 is TGTGTCAGCAGCTTAACTTACACTGCCTACGAGCAGTACTCC. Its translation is CVSSLTYTAYEQYS.

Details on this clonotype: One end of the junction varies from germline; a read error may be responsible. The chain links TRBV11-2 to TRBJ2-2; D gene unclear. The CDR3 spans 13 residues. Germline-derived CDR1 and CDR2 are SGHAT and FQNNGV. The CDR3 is CASSGWSAEELFF. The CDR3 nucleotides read TGTGCCAGCAGCGGATGGTCAGCCGAGGAGTTGTTTTTT.

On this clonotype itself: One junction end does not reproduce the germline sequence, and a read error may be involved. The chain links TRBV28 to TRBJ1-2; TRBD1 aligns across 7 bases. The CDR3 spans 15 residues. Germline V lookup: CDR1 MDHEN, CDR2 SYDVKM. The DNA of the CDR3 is TGTGCCAACAGTACCGGACTCGGGACAGCCAGTGGCTACACCTTC. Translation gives CANSTGLGTASGYTF.

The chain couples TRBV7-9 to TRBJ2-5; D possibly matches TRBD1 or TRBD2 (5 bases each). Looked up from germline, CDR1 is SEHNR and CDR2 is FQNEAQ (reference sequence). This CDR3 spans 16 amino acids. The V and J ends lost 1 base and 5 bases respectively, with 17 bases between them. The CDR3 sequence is CASSLGMAGTLETQYF. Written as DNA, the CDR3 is TGTGCCAGCAGCTTAGGAATGGCTGGGACGCTGGAGACCCAGTACTTC.

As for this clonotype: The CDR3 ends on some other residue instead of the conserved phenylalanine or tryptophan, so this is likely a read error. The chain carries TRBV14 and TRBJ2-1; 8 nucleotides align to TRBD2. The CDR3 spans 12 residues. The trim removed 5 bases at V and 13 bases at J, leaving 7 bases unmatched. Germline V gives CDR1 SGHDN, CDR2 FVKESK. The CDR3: CASSYGRGGQFI. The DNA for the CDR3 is TGTGCCAGCAGCTATGGACGGGGGGGACAGTTCATC.

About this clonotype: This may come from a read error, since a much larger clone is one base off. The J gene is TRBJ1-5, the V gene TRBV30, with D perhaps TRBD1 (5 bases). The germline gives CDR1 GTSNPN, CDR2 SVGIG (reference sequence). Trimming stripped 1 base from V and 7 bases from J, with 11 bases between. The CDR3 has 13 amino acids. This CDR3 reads CAWSAGGGQPQHF. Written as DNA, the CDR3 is TGTGCCTGGAGTGCTGGGGGGGGACAGCCCCAGCATTTT. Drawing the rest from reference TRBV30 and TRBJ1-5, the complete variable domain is SQTIHQWPATLVQPVGSPLSLECTVEGTSNPNLYWYRQAAGRGLQLLFYSVGIGQISSEVPQNLSASRPQDRQFILSSKKLLLSDSGFYLCAWSAGGGQPQHFGDGTRLSIL.

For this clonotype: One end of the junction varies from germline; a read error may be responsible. The CDR3 nucleotides read TGCAGCGTTTCCGGACGAACAGTTACGCAGTATTTT. It codes for CSVSGRTVTQYF. The chain recombines TRBV29-1 with TRBJ2-3, with D unclear. The CDR3 has 12 amino acids. Germline values: CDR1 SQVTM, CDR2 ANQGSEA.

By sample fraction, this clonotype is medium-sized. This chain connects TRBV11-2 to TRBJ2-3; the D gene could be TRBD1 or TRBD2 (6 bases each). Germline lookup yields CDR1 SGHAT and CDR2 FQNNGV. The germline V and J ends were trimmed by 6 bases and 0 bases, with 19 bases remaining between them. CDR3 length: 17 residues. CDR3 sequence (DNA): TGTGCCAGCAGTCGTAGCGGACAGCTTATTAGCACAGATACGCAGTATTTT. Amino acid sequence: CASSRSGQLISTDTQYF.

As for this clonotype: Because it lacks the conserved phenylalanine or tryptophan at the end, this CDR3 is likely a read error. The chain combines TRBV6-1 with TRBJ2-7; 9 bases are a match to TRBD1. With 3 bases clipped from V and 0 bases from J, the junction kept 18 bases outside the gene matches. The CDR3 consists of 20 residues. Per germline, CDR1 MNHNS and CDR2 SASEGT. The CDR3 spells CASSEGVPGQGGWSSYEQYI. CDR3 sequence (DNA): TGTGCCAGCAGTGAGGGGGTTCCGGGACAGGGAGGATGGAGCTCCTACGAGCAGTACATC.

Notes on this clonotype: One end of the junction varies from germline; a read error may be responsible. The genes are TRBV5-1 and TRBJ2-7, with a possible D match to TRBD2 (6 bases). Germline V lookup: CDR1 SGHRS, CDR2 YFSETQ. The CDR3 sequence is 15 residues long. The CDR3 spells CASSLTSWQAYEQYF. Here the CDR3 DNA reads TGCGCCAGCAGCTTGACTAGCTGGCAGGCCTACGAACAGTACTTC.

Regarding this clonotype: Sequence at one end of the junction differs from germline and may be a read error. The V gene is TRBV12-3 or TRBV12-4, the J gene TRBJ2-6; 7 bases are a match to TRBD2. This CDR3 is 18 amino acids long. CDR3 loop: CASRGTTSTSSGANVLTF. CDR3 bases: TGTGCTAGCAGAGGGACGACTAGCACTAGCTCTGGGGCCAACGTCCTGACTTTC.

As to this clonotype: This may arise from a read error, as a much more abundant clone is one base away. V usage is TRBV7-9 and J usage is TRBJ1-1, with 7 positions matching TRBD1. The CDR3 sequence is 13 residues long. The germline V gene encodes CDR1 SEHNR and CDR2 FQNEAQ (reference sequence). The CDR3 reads CAGSLLGQTEAFF. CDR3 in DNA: TGTGCCGGCAGCTTACTGGGACAGACTGAAGCTTTCTTT.

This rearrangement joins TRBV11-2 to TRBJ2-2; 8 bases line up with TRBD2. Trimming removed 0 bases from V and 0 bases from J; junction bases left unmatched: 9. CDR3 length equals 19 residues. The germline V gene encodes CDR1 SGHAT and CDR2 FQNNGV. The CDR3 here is CASSLDRGGVRTNTGELFF. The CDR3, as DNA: TGTGCCAGCAGCTTAGATCGGGGGGGAGTGCGCACGAACACCGGGGAGCTGTTTTTT.

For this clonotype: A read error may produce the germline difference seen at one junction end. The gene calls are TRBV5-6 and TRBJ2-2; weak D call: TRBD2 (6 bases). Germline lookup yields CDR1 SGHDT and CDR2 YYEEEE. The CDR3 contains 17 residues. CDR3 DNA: TGTGTCAGCAGCTTGGACGCAGGCGGGGTTAACACCGGGGAGCTGTTTTTT. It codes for CVSSLDAGGVNTGELFF.

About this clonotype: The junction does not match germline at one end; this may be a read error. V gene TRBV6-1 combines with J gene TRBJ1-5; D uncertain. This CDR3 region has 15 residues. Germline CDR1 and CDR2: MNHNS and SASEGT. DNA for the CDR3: TGTGCCAGCGGTGAGCGGGGTCTTGGCAATCAGCCTCAGCATTTT. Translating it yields CASGERGLGNQPQHF.

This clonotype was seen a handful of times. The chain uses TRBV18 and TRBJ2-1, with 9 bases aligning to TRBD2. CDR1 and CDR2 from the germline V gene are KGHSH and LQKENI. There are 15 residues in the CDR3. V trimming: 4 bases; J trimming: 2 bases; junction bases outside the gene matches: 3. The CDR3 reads CASSRREGAYNEQFF. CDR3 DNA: TGTGCCAGCTCACGGCGGGAGGGCGCCTACAATGAGCAGTTCTTC.

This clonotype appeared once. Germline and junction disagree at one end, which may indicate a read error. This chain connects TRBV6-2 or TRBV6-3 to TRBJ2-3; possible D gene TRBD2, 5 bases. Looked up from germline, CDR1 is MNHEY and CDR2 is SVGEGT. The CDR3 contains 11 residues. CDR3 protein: CVSSYSRAQYF. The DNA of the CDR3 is TGTGTCAGCAGTTACTCGAGGGCACAGTATTTT.

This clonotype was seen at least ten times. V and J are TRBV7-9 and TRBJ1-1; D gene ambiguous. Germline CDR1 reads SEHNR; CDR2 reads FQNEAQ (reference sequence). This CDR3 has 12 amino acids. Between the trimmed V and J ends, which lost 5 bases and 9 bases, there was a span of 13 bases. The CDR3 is CASSRDILQAFF. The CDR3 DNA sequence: TGTGCCAGCAGCCGAGACATTCTCCAAGCTTTCTTT.